This T cell receptor beta chain originates from a study of CD8+CD57+ T cells in acquired aplastic anemia. V lost 5 bases and J lost 2, with 10 bases in between. The CDR3 runs 13 residues. Germline CDR1 and CDR2: SEHNR and FQNEAQ (reference sequence). The study, taken as a whole, reports: Patients did not significantly differ from controls in CD8+ Simpson's diversity. Researchers report that twenty-nine CD8+ CDR3 sequences appeared in both patients and controls.

This clonotype has ten or more counts. The antigen remains unidentified. Whoever was chosen for sequencing had shown CD8+CD57+ cell expansion by flow cytometry. TCR beta VDJ combinations and CDR3 sequences were profiled from genomic DNA. TCRdb independently ran MiXCR on the reads; one entry per CDR3 protein. The sample lists about 120,000 distinct CDR3 sequences, 50% to 70% seen once, with roughly 32% in the top ten. The genes are TRBV7-9 and TRBJ2-7; D gene uncertain. The sequenced sample was sorted CD4+, CD8+, or CD8+CD57+ T cells (not recorded which) from PBMCs. This TCR derives from a human donor with aplastic anemia. The CDR3 reads CASSQRSAYEQYF. The CDR3 nucleotides are TGTGCCAGCAGCCAAAGGTCGGCCTACGAGCAGTACTTC.